One sample yielded the 14 T cell receptor beta chains listed below, sequenced in a study of T cell responses to AZD1222 COVID-19 vaccine. The protocol was immunoSEQ multiplex PCR, while the TCRdb copy is restricted to in-frame clones and leaves out a portion. Among 65,000 to 80,000 clones, under 95% were seen once, and the ten largest hold under 5%. Sequencing used peripheral blood, obtained on day 0 of AZD1222 vaccination. The receptor set was obtained from an adult in good health.

The chain employs TRBV5-1 and TRBJ2-1, with a tentative D call TRBD2 (5 bases). The germline gives CDR1 SGHRS, CDR2 YFSETQ. The CDR3 is 15 residues long. V was trimmed by 4 bases and J by 6 bases, leaving 17 bases between them. The CDR3 here is CASSPVGEIINEQFF. CDR3 nucleotides: TGCGCCAGCAGCCCCGTCGGGGAAATAATCAATGAGCAGTTCTTC.

V gene TRBV10-3 combines with J gene TRBJ2-3; D is undetermined. Germline V CDR1 and CDR2: ENHRY, SYGVKD. V was cut by 2 bases and J by 1 base, with 13 bases left in between. The CDR3 runs 16 residues. The CDR3 spells CAISEGRASRTDTQYF. In DNA, the CDR3 is TGTGCCATCAGTGAGGGACGGGCCTCGCGCACAGATACGCAGTATTTT.

V gene TRBV10-3 combines with J gene TRBJ2-6; D gene unclear. V gave up 5 bases and J gave up 0 bases, with 5 bases separating them. The V gene's germline CDR1 is ENHRY and CDR2 SYGVKD. The CDR3 is 14 residues long. In DNA form, the CDR3 reads TGTGCCATCAGTAGCTCCTCTGGGGCCAACGTCCTGACTTTC. Translation gives CAISSSSGANVLTF.

This chain connects TRBV6-5 to TRBJ2-5; possibly TRBD1 or TRBD2 for D (5 bases each). This CDR3 is built from 14 residues. The germline gives CDR1 MNHEY, CDR2 SVGAGI. V was clipped by 6 bases and J by 6 bases, with 17 bases between them. For the CDR3, the DNA is TGTGCCAGCAGCTACCTGGGGGTGTTTCAGACCCAGTACTTC. This codes for CASSYLGVFQTQYF.

The chain recombines TRBV6-2 or TRBV6-3 with TRBJ1-4; D is unclear. The CDR3 totals 15 residues. The V end was cut by 0 bases, the J end by 8 bases, with 13 bases between. The germline gives CDR1 MNHEY, CDR2 SVGEGT. The CDR3 DNA reads TGTGCCAGCAGTTACTCGAATTGGGCGCCCGAAAAACTGTTTTTT. It translates to CASSYSNWAPEKLFF.

The rearrangement joins TRBV28 to TRBJ2-7; 9 nucleotides agree with TRBD2. CDR1 is MDHEN and CDR2 is SYDVKM in the germline V gene. This CDR3 has 15 amino acids. V lost 10 bases and J lost 3; bases outside the gene matches: 13. CDR3 bases: TGTGCCACCCGCCTTAATAGCGGGAGCCTCTACGAGCAGTACTTC. It is translated as CATRLNSGSLYEQYF.

The chain carries TRBV7-9 and TRBJ1-3; D is uncertain. Germline CDR1 is SEHNR and CDR2 is FQNEAQ (reference sequence). The CDR3 runs to 16 residues. Trimming stripped 7 bases from V and 2 bases from J, with 18 bases between. CDR3 nucleotides: TGTGCCAGCATGGACGCGAGGGCCCGTCCTGGAAACACCATATATTTT. Translating it yields CASMDARARPGNTIYF.

Only one count was recorded for this clone. The chain is built from TRBV5-1 and TRBJ2-5, with no clear D. The germline V gene has CDR1 SGHRS and CDR2 YFSETQ. This CDR3 contains 14 residues. V was pared by 0 bases and J by 3 bases, with 9 bases between. CDR3 DNA: TGCGCCAGCAGCTTGGTGGGTCCTAAAGAGACCCAGTACTTC. Translating gives CASSLVGPKETQYF.

The rearrangement uses TRBV5-4 and TRBJ1-2; no firm D call. V lost 5 bases and J 0 bases, leaving 8 bases between the germline ends. The CDR3 length is 13 residues. Germline CDR1 SGHNT, CDR2 YYREEE (reference sequence). The CDR3: CASSPASNYGYTF. The CDR3 bases are TGTGCCAGCAGTCCAGCCTCTAACTATGGCTACACCTTC.

This CDR3 is CATRGTGGSNNQPQHF. The CDR3 nucleotides are TGTGCCACCCGAGGGACAGGGGGCTCCAACAATCAGCCCCAGCATTTT. V usage is TRBV10-3 and J usage is TRBJ1-5; 12 bases agree with TRBD1. The CDR3 loop spans 16 amino acids. CDR1 is ENHRY, CDR2 SYGVKD, per germline. The trim removed 10 bases at V and 3 bases at J, leaving 10 bases unmatched.

The genes are TRBV10-3 and TRBJ2-3; 11 nucleotides agree with TRBD2. Germline V lookup: CDR1 ENHRY, CDR2 SYGVKD. The CDR3 is 17 amino acids. Trimming took 2 bases from V and 0 from J; bases not matched to a gene: 4. For the CDR3, the DNA is TGTGCCATCAGTGAGACTAGCGGGGGAATTAGCACAGATACGCAGTATTTT. As protein: CAISETSGGISTDTQYF.

The gene calls are TRBV5-1 and TRBJ1-2; tentatively, D is TRBD1 (5 bases). The CDR3 loop spans 14 amino acids. V was shortened by 4 bases and J by 6 bases, with 16 bases between the two germline ends. Germline V gene lookup returns CDR1 SGHRS and CDR2 YFSETQ. The CDR3 reads CASSRDVLGDGYTF. CDR3 nucleotide sequence: TGCGCCAGCAGCAGGGACGTCTTGGGGGATGGCTACACCTTC.

This CDR3 is CASRILRGAVDEQFF. CDR3 DNA sequence: TGTGCCAGCAGAATTCTCCGGGGGGCCGTCGATGAGCAGTTCTTC. This rearrangement joins TRBV5-4 to TRBJ2-1, with D possibly TRBD2 on 7 matching bases. The V end was cut by 5 bases, the J end by 8 bases, with 20 bases between. The CDR3 totals 15 residues. Per the germline V gene, CDR1 is SGHNT and CDR2 is YYREEE (reference sequence).

The chain is built from TRBV3-1 (or the pseudogene TRBV3-2) and TRBJ1-1, with D perhaps matching TRBD1 (5 bases). From germline, CDR1 is LGHDT and CDR2 YNNKEL (reference sequence). The CDR3 has 16 amino acids. V lost 2 bases, J lost 4 bases, and 17 bases lay in between. CDR3: CASSQWGGGSGTEAFF. The CDR3 DNA follows: TGTGCCAGCAGCCAATGGGGTGGGGGTTCGGGCACTGAAGCTTTCTTT.